The 18 T cell receptor beta chains presented below share a single source sample, sequenced in a study of cytomegalovirus exposure and HLA in healthy donors. Amplification used 60 Vbeta primers and 13 Jbeta primers. Produced via immunoSEQ multiplex PCR; TCRdb's table is partial and in-frame only. Altogether approximately 100,000 clones are present, 76% being singletons, with the ten largest covering around 4.4%. The sequenced sample was PBMCs. The receptors were gathered from a man aged 35 to 55 in good health and CMV-seronegative.

This chain links TRBV4-2 with TRBJ2-7; possibly TRBD2 for D (5 bases). CDR3 size: 15 residues. Germline V gives CDR1 LGHNA, CDR2 YNFKEQ. V was pared by 0 bases and J by 4 bases, with 13 bases between. CDR3 sequence (DNA): TGTGCCAGCAGCCAAGATGAGGGCCGGGGATACGAGCAGTACTTC. As protein: CASSQDEGRGYEQYF.

This clone was detected only a few times. The rearrangement uses TRBV5-1 and TRBJ2-3; 11 bases fit TRBD2. This CDR3 has 17 residues. Germline V gives CDR1 SGHRS, CDR2 YFSETQ. V lost 6 bases to trimming and J lost 0 bases; unmatched junction nucleotides: 9. The CDR3 DNA sequence: TGCGCCAGCACCCGGACTAGCGGGCGTACTAGCACAGATACGCAGTATTTT. Residues: CASTRTSGRTSTDTQYF.

This clone was picked up a small number of times. The chain recombines TRBV6-6 with TRBJ2-2; D call uncertain. The length of the CDR3 is 14 residues. V shed 4 bases and J shed 4 bases, with 10 bases lying between them. CDR1 is MNHNY and CDR2 is SVGAGI in the germline V gene (reference sequence). The CDR3 protein is CASSSTLGTGELFF. The CDR3 nucleotides read TGTGCCAGCAGTTCGACATTAGGCACCGGGGAGCTGTTTTTT.

This clone showed up just once. The chain couples TRBV7-2 to TRBJ1-4; TRBD1 matches at 11 bases. Trimming at V came to 4 bases and at J to 7 bases, leaving 5 bases not matched to a gene. The CDR3 totals 15 residues. CDR1 is SGHTA and CDR2 is FQGNSA in the germline V gene. The CDR3 DNA sequence: TGTGCCAGCAGCTCCCGGACAGGGGGCTTTGAAAAACTGTTTTTT. Amino acids: CASSSRTGGFEKLFF.

The chain employs TRBV14 and TRBJ1-1; D unclear. V was pared by 5 bases and J by 3 bases, with 10 bases between. Looked up from germline, CDR1 is SGHDN and CDR2 is FVKESK. The CDR3 contains 13 residues. DNA for the CDR3: TGTGCCAGCAGCAAACAGAGTTACACTGAAGCTTTCTTT. It is translated as CASSKQSYTEAFF.

CDR3 residues: CASSQTSSSSGELFF. CDR3 in DNA: TGCGCCAGCAGCCAAACTAGTTCAAGTTCCGGGGAGCTGTTTTTT. The V call is TRBV5-1, the J call TRBJ2-2; tentative D call: TRBD2 (5 bases). Trimming left V 4 bases short and J 6 bases short, with 16 bases between. The CDR3 consists of 15 residues. Germline lookup yields CDR1 SGHRS and CDR2 YFSETQ.

The chain has TRBV11-2 and TRBJ2-5; D is possibly TRBD1 (5 bases). Germline V CDR1 and CDR2: SGHAT, FQNNGV. This CDR3 comprises 14 residues. The V and J ends lost 3 bases and 3 bases respectively, with 11 bases between them. The chain's CDR3 is CASSLSRAKETQYF. The CDR3 coding sequence is TGTGCCAGCAGCTTGTCCAGGGCCAAAGAGACCCAGTACTTC.

The chain joins TRBV4-1 to TRBJ2-3; D unclear. V was trimmed by 0 bases and J by 1 base, leaving 5 bases between them. CDR3 size: 14 residues. Germline V lookup: CDR1 MGHRA, CDR2 YSYEKL. The CDR3, as DNA: TGCGCCAGCAGCCAAGATCGAGGCACAGATACGCAGTATTTT. Amino acid sequence: CASSQDRGTDTQYF.

CDR3 DNA sequence: TGTGCCAGCAGCGGAACAGGGTCAGGCACTGAAGCTTTCTTT. This codes for CASSGTGSGTEAFF. This chain connects TRBV5-5 to TRBJ1-1; possible D gene TRBD1, 6 bases. The CDR3 runs 14 residues. V dropped 4 bases and J dropped 4 bases, with 14 bases sitting between them. Germline CDR1 reads SGHKS; CDR2 reads YYEKEE (reference sequence).

The gene calls are TRBV6-5 and TRBJ1-5, with TRBD1 matching over 7 bases. The junction had 6 bases not matched to a gene; V was cut back by 7 bases and J by 6 bases. The length of the CDR3 is 13 residues. CDR1 and CDR2 (germline): MNHEY, SVGAGI. The CDR3 coding sequence is TGTGCCAGCATTAGACAGGGCACTCAGCCCCAGCATTTT. Translation gives CASIRQGTQPQHF.

The chain employs TRBV30 and TRBJ2-7; TRBD2 is a possible D gene (5 bases). Trimming removed 1 base from V and 3 bases from J, with 7 bases in between. The CDR3 covers 12 residues. Germline V gene lookup returns CDR1 GTSNPN and CDR2 SVGIG (reference sequence). The CDR3 DNA follows: TGTGCCTGGAGTGCGGGGAACTACGAGCAGTACTTC. It is translated as CAWSAGNYEQYF.

J is TRBJ1-1 and V is TRBV7-9; perhaps TRBD1 as D (5 bases). Germline V gives CDR1 SEHNR, CDR2 FQNEAQ (reference sequence). V shed 2 bases and J shed 7 bases, with 11 bases lying between them. CDR3 length: 13 amino acids. CDR3 sequence: CASSLSRQREAFF. The DNA for the CDR3 is TGTGCCAGCAGCTTATCGAGACAGCGTGAAGCTTTCTTT.

The chain employs TRBV7-3 and TRBJ2-5; 8 bases are shared with TRBD2. J lost 0 bases, V lost 1 base, and 4 bases had no gene match. The germline CDR1 and CDR2 sequences are SGHTA and FQGTGA. CDR3 length: 16 amino acids. The CDR3 loop reads CASSLMTGGNQETQYF. CDR3 DNA: TGTGCCAGCAGCTTAATGACGGGGGGGAACCAAGAGACCCAGTACTTC.

J is TRBJ2-1 and V is TRBV28, with TRBD1 matching 8 bases. Trimming took 7 bases from V and 7 from J; bases not matched to a gene: 9. The V gene's germline CDR1 is MDHEN and CDR2 SYDVKM. This CDR3 has 14 amino acids. The CDR3 DNA is TGTGCCAGCACCGCGGACAGGGTAAGAAATGAGCAGTTCTTC. Amino acids: CASTADRVRNEQFF.

The V call is TRBV11-2, the J call TRBJ1-5; D gene uncertain. The CDR3 is 17 residues long. Trimming removed 0 bases from V and 2 bases from J, with 14 bases in between. Germline CDR1 SGHAT, CDR2 FQNNGV. The CDR3 coding sequence is TGTGCCAGCAGCTTAGATCTAAGGAGTAGGTGCAATCAGCCCCAGCATTTT. Its protein is CASSLDLRSRCNQPQHF.

The genes are TRBV7-9 and TRBJ1-2; D unresolved. Germline values: CDR1 SEHNR, CDR2 FQNEAQ (reference sequence). The CDR3 consists of 14 residues. Trimming shortened V by 1 base and J by 1 base, and 7 bases separated the two germline ends. CDR3 residues: CASSLERFNYGYTF. CDR3 coding DNA: TGTGCCAGCAGCTTAGAGCGTTTTAACTATGGCTACACCTTC.

The rearrangement links TRBV6-1 to TRBJ1-2; tentatively, D is TRBD1 (6 bases). This CDR3 region has 14 residues. In germline, CDR1 is MNHNS, CDR2 SASEGT. Trimming shortened V by 3 bases and J by 8 bases, and 16 bases separated the two germline ends. The CDR3 region has the DNA TGTGCCAGCAGTGACCCCCAGGGGATAGGCGGCTACACCTTC. Translation: CASSDPQGIGGYTF.

This clone has more than one count but fewer than ten. The rearrangement joins TRBV28 to TRBJ2-7; 8 bases align to TRBD2. Losses at the gene ends were 4 bases for V and 6 bases for J; bases not matched to a gene: 8. The CDR3 contains 14 residues. The germline gives CDR1 MDHEN, CDR2 SYDVKM. The CDR3 reads CASSSPRGAFEQYV. The DNA for the CDR3 is TGTGCCAGCAGTTCACCGCGGGGGGCCTTCGAGCAGTACGTC.